This TCR beta chain was profiled in a study of T-cell memory formation after mild COVID-19. TCRdb re-derived calls from the 5' RACE reads in MiXCR, one entry per CDR3 protein. In the table there are roughly 140,000 distinct CDR3 sequences, 11% to 15% of which are singletons. This clonotype was seen a handful of times. This CDR3 is built from 14 residues. V was shortened by 2 bases and J by 3 bases, with 13 bases between the two germline ends. In germline, CDR1 is DFQATT, CDR2 SNEGSKA (reference sequence). Input material: PBMCs or a T cell subset sorted from them (not recorded which). This chain connects TRBV20-1 to TRBJ1-1; D perhaps matches TRBD1 (5 bases). This receptor was taken from an adult woman who had mild COVID-19 (a few samples of this study predate the infection). Cell type and time point are not known. CDR3 sequence (DNA): TGCAGTGCTAGATCGGGCAGGGTGGACACTGAAGCTTTCTTT. Amino acid sequence: CSARSGRVDTEAFF.